The 27 T cell receptor beta chains below all came from one sample that was sequenced in a study of Graves' ophthalmopathy and Graves' hyperthyroidism. For repertoire sequencing, the TCR beta CDR3 regions were amplified from RNA transcripts. Amplification began with first-round RT-PCR using HTBI primers, then second-round multiplex PCR was performed. TCRdb re-called the multiplex PCR reads through MiXCR, storing one row per CDR3 protein. This table holds 360,000 or so distinct CDR3 sequences, around 18% found once. The sample was peripheral blood. These receptors were taken from a woman between 18 and 29 years old with Graves' ophthalmopathy.

There are many counts of this clonotype. This chain joins TRBV13 and TRBJ2-7; 7 bases align to TRBD1. Germline CDR1 is PRHDT and CDR2 is FYEKMQ (reference sequence). With 5 bases clipped from V and 5 bases from J, the junction kept 6 bases outside the gene matches. The CDR3 loop spans 13 amino acids. In DNA, the CDR3 is TGTGCCAGCAGCATACAGCAGGGGGACGAGCAGTACTTC. Residues: CASSIQQGDEQYF.

The sample holds many counts of this clonotype. V is TRBV12-3 or TRBV12-4 and J is TRBJ2-2; D ambiguous. Trimming took off 4 bases at V and 4 bases at J, with 4 bases between the two ends. The CDR3 runs to 12 residues. The CDR3 bases are TGTGCCAGCAGTTGGACCACCGGGGAGCTGTTTTTT. Its protein is CASSWTTGELFF.

This clonotype was counted many times. The chain links TRBV19 to TRBJ1-2; possible D gene TRBD1, 5 bases. The germline CDR1 and CDR2 sequences are LNHDA and SQIVND (reference sequence). Between the trimmed V and J ends, which lost 7 bases and 0 bases, there was a span of 15 bases. The CDR3 totals 15 residues. CDR3 protein: CASTSTGATNYGYTF. As DNA, the CDR3 is TGTGCCAGTACATCAACAGGCGCTACTAACTATGGCTACACCTTC.

This chain connects TRBV24-1 to TRBJ2-5; D possibly corresponds to TRBD2 (5 bases). The CDR3 loop spans 12 amino acids. V lost 11 bases, J lost 1 base, and 10 bases lay in between. CDR1 is KGHDR and CDR2 is SFDVKD in the germline V gene. This CDR3 reads CAILTTQETQYF. The CDR3 nucleotides read TGTGCCATCCTGACTACCCAAGAGACCCAGTACTTC.

This clonotype was recorded at least ten times. The chain is built from TRBV15 and TRBJ1-6; the match to TRBD1 covers 7 bases. The CDR3 length is 15 residues. Losses at the gene ends were 4 bases for V and 6 bases for J; bases not matched to a gene: 6. Germline CDR1 is LNHNV and CDR2 is YYDKDF (reference sequence). The CDR3 region has the DNA TGTGCCACCAGCACCCCGGGACAGCTTAATTCACCCCTCCACTTT. Translation gives CATSTPGQLNSPLHF.

Many counts were recorded for this clonotype. V is TRBV14 and J is TRBJ2-7; TRBD1 matches 7 bases. The V segment lost 3 bases and the J segment 5 bases; nucleotides outside the gene matches: 19. CDR1 is SGHDN, CDR2 FVKESK, per germline. CDR3 length: 18 amino acids. The CDR3 nucleotides are TGTGCCAGCAGCCATCGGACAGGATACCGACCCATTCCCGACGAGCAGTACTTC. Its protein is CASSHRTGYRPIPDEQYF.

This clonotype came up many times. The J gene is TRBJ1-5, the V gene TRBV4-2, with 7 positions matching TRBD1. CDR1 is LGHNA and CDR2 is YNFKEQ in the germline V gene. The CDR3 runs 16 residues. V dropped 5 bases and J dropped 5; count of bases not matched to a gene: 12. CDR3: CASSSVGQLTYQPQHF. CDR3 nucleotide sequence: TGTGCCAGCAGCTCTGTGGGACAGCTAACTTATCAGCCCCAGCATTTT.

This clonotype was seen repeatedly, ten times or more. The V gene is TRBV6-5, the J gene TRBJ2-5; D possibly corresponds to TRBD1 (6 bases). Germline CDR1 MNHEY, CDR2 SVGAGI. There are 17 residues in the CDR3. V dropped 3 bases and J dropped 0 bases, with 17 bases sitting between them. CDR3 sequence: CASSYRPGTQYQETQYF. The CDR3 bases are TGTGCCAGCAGTTATCGTCCCGGGACACAGTACCAAGAGACCCAGTACTTC.

The rearrangement links TRBV12-3 or TRBV12-4 to TRBJ2-4; no clear D gene. V was pared by 0 bases and J by 0 bases, with 6 bases between. CDR3 size: 15 residues. The DNA of the CDR3 is TGTGCCAGCAGTTTAGCGTTACTAGCCAAAAACATTCAGTACTTC. Translating gives CASSLALLAKNIQYF.

This clonotype appeared many times. The CDR3 is CASSTQRGVNQPQHF. CDR3 DNA: TGTGCCAGCAGTACCCAAAGGGGAGTCAATCAGCCCCAGCATTTT. This chain uses TRBV6-2 or TRBV6-3 with TRBJ1-5, with a possible D match to TRBD1 (5 bases). Trimming cost V 5 bases and J 3 bases, with 14 bases left between them. The CDR3 loop spans 15 amino acids. Germline V gene data show CDR1 as MNHEY and CDR2 as SVGEGT.

This clonotype was seen at least ten times. V is TRBV20-1 and J is TRBJ1-1, with D possibly matching TRBD1 (5 bases). Germline V gene sequence: CDR1 DFQATT, CDR2 SNEGSKA (reference sequence). The CDR3 covers 15 residues. V lost 4 bases and J lost 0, with 15 bases in between. This chain's CDR3 is CSAISPGTMNTEAFF. For the CDR3, the DNA is TGCAGTGCTATTAGTCCAGGGACCATGAACACTGAAGCTTTCTTT.

This clonotype was counted many times. The J gene is TRBJ2-4, the V gene TRBV2; D is possibly TRBD1 (5 bases). The germline gives CDR1 SNHLY, CDR2 FYNNEI. V lost 6 bases and J lost 0, with 9 bases in between. The CDR3 is 14 amino acids. This CDR3 reads CASRATVAKNIQYF. DNA for the CDR3: TGTGCCAGCAGAGCGACAGTAGCCAAAAACATTCAGTACTTC.

In its sample, this clonotype was seen many times. The CDR3 sequence is CASSFLRQRNMNTEAFF. CDR3 DNA sequence: TGTGCCAGCAGTTTTCTCAGGCAGCGAAACATGAACACTGAAGCTTTCTTT. The genes are TRBV27 and TRBJ1-1; D unclear. The CDR3 has 17 amino acids. Per the germline V gene, CDR1 is MNHEY and CDR2 is SMNVEV (reference sequence). The V end lost 3 bases, the J end lost 0 bases, and 17 bases lay between the germline ends.

The chain uses TRBV7-9 and TRBJ1-6; no clear D gene. The CDR3 extends over 14 amino acids. CDR1 SEHNR and CDR2 FQNEAQ come from the germline V gene (reference sequence). The V end lost 5 bases, the J end lost 7 bases, and 12 bases lay between the germline ends. The CDR3 region has the DNA TGTGCCAGCAGCGCGCAGGTTGAGAATTCACCCCTCCACTTT. It codes for CASSAQVENSPLHF.

This clonotype was seen many times. V usage is TRBV19 and J usage is TRBJ2-7, with TRBD2 matching 13 bases. Germline CDR1 reads LNHDA; CDR2 reads SQIVND (reference sequence). This CDR3 region has 16 residues. Trimming cost V 5 bases and J 3 bases; bases outside gene matches: 7. CDR3 region: CASSVALAGGDYEQYF. For the CDR3, the DNA is TGTGCCAGTAGTGTGGCACTAGCGGGAGGGGACTACGAGCAGTACTTC.

The sample holds many counts of this clonotype. V and J are TRBV7-2 and TRBJ1-2; D remains unclear. The V gene lost 1 base and the J gene lost 0 bases, with 12 bases spanning the gap. Germline V lookup: CDR1 SGHTA, CDR2 FQGNSA. The CDR3 spans 16 residues. The CDR3 DNA reads as TGTGCCAGCAGCTTAGGGTCTTGGATAACTAACTATGGCTACACCTTC. Translation: CASSLGSWITNYGYTF.

This clonotype was detected many times. The V call is TRBV19, the J call TRBJ1-1; TRBD1 is a possible D gene (5 bases). Germline V lookup: CDR1 LNHDA, CDR2 SQIVND (reference sequence). With 5 bases removed from V and 1 base from J, the gap between germline ends came to 11 bases. The CDR3 loop spans 14 amino acids. The CDR3 DNA follows: TGTGCCAGTAGTGGGACCCTCACGAACACTGAAGCTTTCTTT. Translating it yields CASSGTLTNTEAFF.

This clonotype was counted at least ten times. The gene calls are TRBV30 and TRBJ1-1; D not resolved. Germline CDR1 GTSNPN, CDR2 SVGIG (reference sequence). V lost 5 bases, J lost 0 bases, and 10 bases lay in between. This CDR3 comprises 13 residues. CDR3 amino acids: CAWRTDMNTEAFF. CDR3 DNA sequence: TGTGCCTGGCGGACGGATATGAACACTGAAGCTTTCTTT. The full variable domain, in which reference TRBV30 and TRBJ1-1 provide the parts outside the CDR3, is SQTIHQWPATLVQPVGSPLSLECTVEGTSNPNLYWYRQAAGRGLQLLFYSVGIGQISSEVPQNLSASRPQDRQFILSSKKLLLSDSGFYLCAWRTDMNTEAFFGQGTRLTVV.

This clonotype was detected ten times or more. The genes are TRBV11-2 and TRBJ1-5, with TRBD1 matching over 9 bases. With V trimmed by 5 bases and J by 3 bases, 8 bases remained unmatched. This CDR3 contains 16 residues. Germline lookup yields CDR1 SGHAT and CDR2 FQNNGV. The CDR3 sequence is CASSQGTGLVNQPQHF. Here the CDR3 DNA reads TGTGCCAGCAGCCAAGGGACAGGGTTGGTCAATCAGCCCCAGCATTTT.

This clonotype was counted ten times or more. The CDR3 here is CASSVGRGVGSETQYF. The CDR3 DNA follows: TGTGCCAGCAGCGTAGGAAGGGGCGTGGGATCAGAGACCCAGTACTTC. J is TRBJ2-5 and V is TRBV9, with D perhaps matching TRBD1 (5 bases). CDR1 and CDR2 (germline): SGDLS, YYNGEE. The CDR3 is 16 residues long. The germline V and J ends were trimmed by 0 bases and 4 bases, with 16 bases remaining between them. Variable domain in full (rest from reference TRBV9 and TRBJ2-5): DSGVTQTPKHLITATGQRVTLRCSPRSGDLSVYWYQQSLDQGLQFLIQYYNGEERAKGNILERFSAQQFPDLHSELNLSSLELGDSALYFCASSVGRGVGSETQYFGPGTRLLVL.

The chain links TRBV28 to TRBJ1-5, with D hard to call. The V gene's germline CDR1 is MDHEN and CDR2 SYDVKM. The CDR3 extends over 13 amino acids. V was trimmed by 6 bases and J by 6 bases, leaving 12 bases between them. CDR3 sequence (DNA): TGTGCCAGCAGGGTTATAAGTAGTCAGCCCCAGCATTTT. It translates to CASRVISSQPQHF.

This clonotype was detected ten times or more. The chain combines TRBV11-3 with TRBJ1-3; no clear D. Trimming pared 1 base from V and 4 bases from J, leaving 14 bases between. CDR1 is SGHNT, CDR2 YENEEA, per germline. There are 16 residues in the CDR3. Here the CDR3 DNA reads TGTGCCAGCAGCTTAGTTGCGGCGGGCCGAGGAAACACCATATATTTT. This translates into CASSLVAAGRGNTIYF.

This clonotype was detected many times. In nucleotides, the CDR3 is TGTGCCATTCGGGAGTTCGGCAACACCGGGGAGCTGTTTTTT. This sequence encodes CAIREFGNTGELFF. The chain employs TRBV7-6 and TRBJ2-2, with a tentative D call TRBD2 (6 bases). Trimming took off 10 bases at V and 2 bases at J, with 14 bases between the two ends. CDR1 is SGHVS, CDR2 FNYEAQ, per germline. The CDR3 is 14 amino acids. Variable domain in full (rest from reference TRBV7-6 and TRBJ2-2): GAGVSQSPRYKVTKRGQDVALRCDPISGHVSLYWYRQALGQGPEFLTYFNYEAQQDKSGLPNDRFSAERPEGSISTLTIQRTEQRDSAMYRCAIREFGNTGELFFGEGSRLTVL.

Concerning this clonotype itself: Relative to the germline gene, one junction end is altered; a read error may explain this. The chain carries TRBV4-2 and TRBJ1-1; D remains ambiguous. Germline CDR1 is LGHNA and CDR2 is YNFKEQ. This CDR3 is 14 amino acids long. CDR3 coding DNA: TGTGCCAGCAGCCAAGAAGGAAGGAACGCTGAAGCTTTCTTT. It translates to CASSQEGRNAEAFF.

The table lists this clonotype with many counts. The chain employs TRBV27 and TRBJ1-1; D is perhaps TRBD1 (5 bases). Between the trimmed V and J ends, which lost 6 bases and 1 base, there was a span of 9 bases. The germline V gene encodes CDR1 MNHEY and CDR2 SMNVEV (reference sequence). This CDR3 has 13 residues. CDR3 in amino acids: CASRPGQNTEAFF. The CDR3, as DNA: TGTGCCAGCAGACCCGGACAGAACACTGAAGCTTTCTTT.

This clonotype has a count of ten or more. The chain is built from TRBV27 and TRBJ1-1; D is undetermined. There are 14 residues in the CDR3. From germline, CDR1 is MNHEY and CDR2 SMNVEV (reference sequence). V was trimmed by 3 bases and J by 0 bases, leaving 8 bases between them. The CDR3 nucleotides are TGTGCCAGCAGTTTCCGGGCCCTGAACACTGAAGCTTTCTTT. Translating it yields CASSFRALNTEAFF.

This clonotype has at least ten counts. The chain combines TRBV28 with TRBJ1-6; D unclear. Germline V gene sequence: CDR1 MDHEN, CDR2 SYDVKM. V lost 6 bases and J 13 bases, leaving 13 bases between the germline ends. The CDR3 is made up of 12 amino acids. DNA for the CDR3: TGTGCCAGCAGCCCTGATCGGTGTCCCCTCCACTTT. Translation: CASSPDRCPLHF.